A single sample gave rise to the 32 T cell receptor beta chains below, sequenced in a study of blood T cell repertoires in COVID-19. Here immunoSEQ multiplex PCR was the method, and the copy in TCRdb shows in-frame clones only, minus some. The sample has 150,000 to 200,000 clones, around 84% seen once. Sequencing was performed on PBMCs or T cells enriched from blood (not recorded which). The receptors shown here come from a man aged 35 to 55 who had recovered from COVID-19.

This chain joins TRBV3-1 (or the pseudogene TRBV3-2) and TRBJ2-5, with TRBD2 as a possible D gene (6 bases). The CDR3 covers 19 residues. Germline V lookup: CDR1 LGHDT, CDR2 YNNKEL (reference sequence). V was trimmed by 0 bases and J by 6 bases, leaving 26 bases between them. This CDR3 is CASSQDLSRPSGDRKTQYF. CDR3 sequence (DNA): TGTGCCAGCAGCCAAGATCTAAGCCGCCCATCGGGGGATAGAAAGACCCAGTACTTC.

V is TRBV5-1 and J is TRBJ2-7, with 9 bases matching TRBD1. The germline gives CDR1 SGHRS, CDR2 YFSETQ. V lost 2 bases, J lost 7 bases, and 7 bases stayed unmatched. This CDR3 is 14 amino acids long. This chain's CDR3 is CASSFGTGLQEQYF. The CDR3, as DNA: TGCGCCAGCAGCTTTGGGACAGGGTTACAAGAGCAGTACTTC.

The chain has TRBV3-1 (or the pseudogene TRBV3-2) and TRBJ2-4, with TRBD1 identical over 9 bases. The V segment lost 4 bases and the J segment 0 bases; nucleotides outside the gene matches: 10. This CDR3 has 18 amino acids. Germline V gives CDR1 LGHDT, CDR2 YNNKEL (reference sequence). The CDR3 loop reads CASSRSGQGPIAKNIQYF. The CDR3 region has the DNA TGTGCCAGCAGCCGCTCGGGACAGGGCCCTATAGCCAAAAACATTCAGTACTTC.

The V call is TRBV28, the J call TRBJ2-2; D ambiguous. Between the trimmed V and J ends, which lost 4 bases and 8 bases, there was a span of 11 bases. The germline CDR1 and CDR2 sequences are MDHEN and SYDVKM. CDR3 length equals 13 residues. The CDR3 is CASSSPGGGELFF. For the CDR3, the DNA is TGTGCCAGCAGTTCCCCGGGTGGGGGGGAGCTGTTTTTT.

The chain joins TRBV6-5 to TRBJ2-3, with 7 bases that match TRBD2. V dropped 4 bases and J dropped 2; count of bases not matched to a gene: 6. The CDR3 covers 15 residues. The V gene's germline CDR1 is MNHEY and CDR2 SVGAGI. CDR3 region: CASSWDGGYTDTQYF. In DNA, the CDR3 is TGTGCCAGCAGTTGGGACGGGGGGTACACAGATACGCAGTATTTT.

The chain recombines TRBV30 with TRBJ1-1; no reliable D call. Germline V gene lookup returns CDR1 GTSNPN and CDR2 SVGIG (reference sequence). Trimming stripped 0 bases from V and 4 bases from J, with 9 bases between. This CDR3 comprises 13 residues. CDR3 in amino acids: CAWSVRGFTEAFF. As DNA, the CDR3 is TGTGCCTGGAGTGTACGGGGTTTCACTGAAGCTTTCTTT. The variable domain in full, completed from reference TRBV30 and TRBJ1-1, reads SQTIHQWPATLVQPVGSPLSLECTVEGTSNPNLYWYRQAAGRGLQLLFYSVGIGQISSEVPQNLSASRPQDRQFILSSKKLLLSDSGFYLCAWSVRGFTEAFFGQGTRLTVV.

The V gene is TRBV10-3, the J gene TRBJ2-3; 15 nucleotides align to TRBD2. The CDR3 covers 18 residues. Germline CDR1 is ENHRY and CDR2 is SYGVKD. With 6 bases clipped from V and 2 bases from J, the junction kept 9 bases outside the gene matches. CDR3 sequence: CAIRSGLAGGPNTDTQYF. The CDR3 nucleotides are TGTGCCATCAGATCGGGACTAGCGGGGGGACCGAACACAGATACGCAGTATTTT.

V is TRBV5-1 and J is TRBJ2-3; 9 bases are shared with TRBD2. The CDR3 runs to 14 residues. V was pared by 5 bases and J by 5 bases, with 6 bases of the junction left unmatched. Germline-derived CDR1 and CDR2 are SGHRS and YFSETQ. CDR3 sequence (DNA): TGCGCCAGCAGGTCCAGCGGGGGGATAGATACGCAGTATTTT. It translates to CASRSSGGIDTQYF. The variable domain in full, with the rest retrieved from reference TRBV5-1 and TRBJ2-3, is KAGVTQTPRYLIKTRGQQVTLSCSPISGHRSVSWYQQTPGQGLQFLFEYFSETQRNKGNFPGRFSGRQFSNSRSEMNVSTLELGDSALYLCASRSSGGIDTQYFGPGTRLTVL.

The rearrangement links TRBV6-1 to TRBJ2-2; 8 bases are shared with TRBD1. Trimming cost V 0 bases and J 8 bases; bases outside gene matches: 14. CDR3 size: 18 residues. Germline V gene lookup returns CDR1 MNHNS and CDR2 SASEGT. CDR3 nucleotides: TGTGCCAGCAGTGAAGCGCTTCCCAGGGGGCGGGTATCGGGGGAGCTGTTTTTT. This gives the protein CASSEALPRGRVSGELFF.

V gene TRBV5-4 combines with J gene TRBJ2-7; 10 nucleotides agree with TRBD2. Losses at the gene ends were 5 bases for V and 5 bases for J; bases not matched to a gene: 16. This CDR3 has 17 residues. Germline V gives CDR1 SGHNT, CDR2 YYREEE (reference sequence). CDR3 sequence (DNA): TGTGCCAGCAGTTCGCGGGGATATAGCGGGGGGCTCGACGAGCAGTACGTC. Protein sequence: CASSSRGYSGGLDEQYV.

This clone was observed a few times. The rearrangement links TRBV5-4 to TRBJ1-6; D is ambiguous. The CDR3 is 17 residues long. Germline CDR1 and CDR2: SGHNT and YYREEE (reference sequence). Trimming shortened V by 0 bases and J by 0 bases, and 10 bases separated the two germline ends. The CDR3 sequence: CASSLESLSSYNSPLHF. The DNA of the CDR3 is TGTGCCAGCAGCTTGGAGAGTCTTTCCTCCTATAATTCACCCCTCCACTTT.

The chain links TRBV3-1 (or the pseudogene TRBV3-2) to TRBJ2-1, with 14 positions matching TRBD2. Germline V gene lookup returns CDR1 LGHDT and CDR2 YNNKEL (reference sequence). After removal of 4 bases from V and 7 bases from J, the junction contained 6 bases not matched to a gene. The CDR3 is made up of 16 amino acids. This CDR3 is CASSRWTSGGPNEQFF. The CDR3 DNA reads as TGTGCCAGCAGCCGATGGACTAGCGGGGGGCCGAATGAGCAGTTCTTC.

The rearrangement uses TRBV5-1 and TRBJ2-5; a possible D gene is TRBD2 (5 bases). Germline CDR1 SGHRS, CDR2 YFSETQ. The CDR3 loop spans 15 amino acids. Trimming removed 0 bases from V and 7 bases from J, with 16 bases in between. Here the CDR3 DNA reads TGCGCCAGCAGCTTGGCGGGCGGCCAGGCGGGGACCCAGTACTTC. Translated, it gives CASSLAGGQAGTQYF. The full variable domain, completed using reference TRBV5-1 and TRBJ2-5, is KAGVTQTPRYLIKTRGQQVTLSCSPISGHRSVSWYQQTPGQGLQFLFEYFSETQRNKGNFPGRFSGRQFSNSRSEMNVSTLELGDSALYLCASSLAGGQAGTQYFGPGTRLLVL.

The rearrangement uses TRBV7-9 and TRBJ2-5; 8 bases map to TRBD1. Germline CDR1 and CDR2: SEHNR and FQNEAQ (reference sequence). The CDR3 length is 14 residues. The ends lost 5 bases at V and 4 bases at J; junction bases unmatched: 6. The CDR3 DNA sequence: TGTGCCAGCAGCCCCGAGGACAGGGCAGAGACCCAGTACTTC. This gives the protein CASSPEDRAETQYF.

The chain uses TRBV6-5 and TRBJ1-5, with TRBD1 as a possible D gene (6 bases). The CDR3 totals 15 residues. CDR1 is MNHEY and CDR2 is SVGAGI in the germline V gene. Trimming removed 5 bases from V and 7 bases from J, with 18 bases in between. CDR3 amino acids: CASSPRGGSNQPQHF. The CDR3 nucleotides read TGTGCCAGCAGTCCACGTGGGGGCTCCAACCAGCCCCAGCATTTT.

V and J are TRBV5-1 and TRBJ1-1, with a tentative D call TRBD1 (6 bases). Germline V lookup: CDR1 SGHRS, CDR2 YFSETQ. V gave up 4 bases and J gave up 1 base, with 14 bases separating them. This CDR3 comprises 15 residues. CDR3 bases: TGCGCCAGCAGCCTACGACCGACAGGGAACACTGAAGCTTTCTTT. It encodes CASSLRPTGNTEAFF.

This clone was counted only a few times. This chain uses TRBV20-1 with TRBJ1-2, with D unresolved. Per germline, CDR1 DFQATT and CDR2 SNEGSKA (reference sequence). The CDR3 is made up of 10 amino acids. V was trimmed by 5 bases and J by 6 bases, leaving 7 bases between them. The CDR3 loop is CSAGRDGYTF. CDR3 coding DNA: TGCAGTGCTGGGCGAGATGGCTACACCTTC.

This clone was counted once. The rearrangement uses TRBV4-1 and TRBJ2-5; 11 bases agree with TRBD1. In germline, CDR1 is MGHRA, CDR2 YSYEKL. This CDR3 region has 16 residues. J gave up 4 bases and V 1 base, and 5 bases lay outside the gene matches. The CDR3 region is CASSQAGTGGTETQYF. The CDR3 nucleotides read TGCGCCAGCAGCCAAGCCGGGACAGGGGGAACAGAGACCCAGTACTTC.

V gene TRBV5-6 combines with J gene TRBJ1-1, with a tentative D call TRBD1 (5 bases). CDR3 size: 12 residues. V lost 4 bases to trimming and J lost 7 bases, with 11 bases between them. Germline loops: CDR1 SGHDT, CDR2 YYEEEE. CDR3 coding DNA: TGTGCCAGCAGCGCACAGGAATATGAAGCTTTCTTT. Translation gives CASSAQEYEAFF.

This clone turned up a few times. CDR3 DNA sequence: TGTGCCACCAGTGAGGCGACAGGGGTAGAGACCCAGTACTTC. Protein product: CATSEATGVETQYF. The chain links TRBV24-1 to TRBJ2-5; 8 bases are shared with TRBD1. This CDR3 contains 14 residues. After removal of 4 bases from V and 4 bases from J, the junction contained 4 bases not matched to a gene. Germline V gives CDR1 KGHDR, CDR2 SFDVKD.

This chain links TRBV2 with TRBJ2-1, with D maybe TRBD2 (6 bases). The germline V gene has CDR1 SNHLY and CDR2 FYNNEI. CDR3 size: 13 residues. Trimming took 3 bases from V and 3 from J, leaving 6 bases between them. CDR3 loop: CASSEGGYNEQFF. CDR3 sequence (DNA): TGTGCCAGCAGTGAGGGAGGCTACAATGAGCAGTTCTTC.

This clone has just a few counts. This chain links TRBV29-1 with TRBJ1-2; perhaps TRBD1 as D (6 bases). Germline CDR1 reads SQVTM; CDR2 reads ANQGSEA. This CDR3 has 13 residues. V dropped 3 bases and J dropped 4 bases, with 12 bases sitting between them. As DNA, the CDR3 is TGCAGCGTTGACAGGGGACCATCCTATGGCTACACCTTC. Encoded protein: CSVDRGPSYGYTF.

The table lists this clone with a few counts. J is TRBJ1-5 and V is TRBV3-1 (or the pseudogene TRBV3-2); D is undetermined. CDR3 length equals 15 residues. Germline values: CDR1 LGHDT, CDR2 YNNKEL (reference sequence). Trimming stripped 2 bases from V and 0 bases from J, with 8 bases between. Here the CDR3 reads CASSQSVFSNQPQHF. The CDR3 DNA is TGTGCCAGCAGCCAATCAGTTTTTAGCAATCAGCCCCAGCATTTT.

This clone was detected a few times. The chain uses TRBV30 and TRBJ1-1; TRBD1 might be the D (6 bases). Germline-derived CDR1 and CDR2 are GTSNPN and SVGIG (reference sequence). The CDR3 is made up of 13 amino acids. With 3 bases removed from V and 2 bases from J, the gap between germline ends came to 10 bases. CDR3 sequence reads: CAWRQGFNTEAFF. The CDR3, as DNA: TGTGCCTGGAGACAGGGCTTCAACACTGAAGCTTTCTTT.

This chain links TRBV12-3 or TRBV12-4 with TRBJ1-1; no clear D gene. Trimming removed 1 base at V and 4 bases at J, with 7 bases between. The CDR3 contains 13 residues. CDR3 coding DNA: TGTGCCAGCAGTTTAGGGGCCCTCACTGAAGCTTTCTTT. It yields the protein CASSLGALTEAFF.

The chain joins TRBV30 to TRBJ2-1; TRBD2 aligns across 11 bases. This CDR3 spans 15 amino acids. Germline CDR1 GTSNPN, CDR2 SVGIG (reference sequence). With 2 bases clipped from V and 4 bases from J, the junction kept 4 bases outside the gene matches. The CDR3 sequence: CAWSTSGGPYNEQFF. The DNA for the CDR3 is TGTGCCTGGAGTACTAGCGGGGGCCCTTACAATGAGCAGTTCTTC.

The CDR3 nucleotides read TGTGCCAGCAGCTTAACCGGGGGTAGCTCCTACAATGAGCAGTTCTTC. Its translation is CASSLTGGSSYNEQFF. This rearrangement joins TRBV7-2 to TRBJ2-1; D perhaps matches TRBD2 (6 bases). CDR3 length equals 16 residues. With 2 bases removed from V and 0 bases from J, the gap between germline ends came to 11 bases. Germline V CDR1 and CDR2: SGHTA, FQGNSA.

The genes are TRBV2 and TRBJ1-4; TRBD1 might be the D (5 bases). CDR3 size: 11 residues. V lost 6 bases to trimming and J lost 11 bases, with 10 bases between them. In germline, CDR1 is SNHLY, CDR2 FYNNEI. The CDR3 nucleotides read TGTGCCAGCAGACGGCGGGACAAACTGTTTTTT. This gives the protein CASRRRDKLFF.

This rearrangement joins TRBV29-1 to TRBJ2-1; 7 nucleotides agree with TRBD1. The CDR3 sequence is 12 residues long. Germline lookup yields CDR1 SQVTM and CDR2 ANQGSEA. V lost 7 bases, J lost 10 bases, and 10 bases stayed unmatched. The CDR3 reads CSARPPGQEQFF. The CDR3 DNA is TGCAGCGCGAGGCCGCCGGGACAGGAGCAGTTCTTC.

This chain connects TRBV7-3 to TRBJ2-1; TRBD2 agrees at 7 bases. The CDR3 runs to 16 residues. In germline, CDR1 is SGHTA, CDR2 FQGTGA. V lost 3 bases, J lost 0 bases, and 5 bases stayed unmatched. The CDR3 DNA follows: TGTGCCAGCAGCTTCACGAGCGGGGCCTCCTACAATGAGCAGTTCTTC. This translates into CASSFTSGASYNEQFF.

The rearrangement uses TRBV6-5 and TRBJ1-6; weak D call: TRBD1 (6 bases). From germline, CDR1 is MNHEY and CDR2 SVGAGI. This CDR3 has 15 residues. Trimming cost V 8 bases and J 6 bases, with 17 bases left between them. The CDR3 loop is CASPRSGAANSPLHF. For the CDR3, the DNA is TGTGCCAGCCCCAGGTCAGGGGCGGCTAATTCACCCCTCCACTTT.

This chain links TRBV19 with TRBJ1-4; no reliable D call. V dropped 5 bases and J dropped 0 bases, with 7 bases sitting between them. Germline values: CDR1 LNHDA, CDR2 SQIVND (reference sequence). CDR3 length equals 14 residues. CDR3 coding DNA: TGTGCCAGTAGTCCGTCCCCAACTAATGAAAAACTGTTTTTT. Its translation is CASSPSPTNEKLFF.